The 28 T cell receptor beta chains given below trace back to one sample, sequenced in a study of CD8 T cells in ankylosing spondylitis. General study results and limits: A motif in TCR beta, a set of eight highly homologous variants, appeared characteristic of ankylosing spondylitis blood.

What these receptors recognize is not known. TCRdb redid the calling of the 5' RACE reads with MiXCR, one entry per CDR3 protein. The sample has roughly 220,000 distinct CDR3 sequences; about 18% are singletons. Sequences were obtained from blood, either unsorted or a sorted T cell fraction (not recorded which). Source of these receptors: a male donor with ankylosing spondylitis.

This clonotype appeared a few times. The chain links TRBV2 to TRBJ1-3; TRBD1 is a possible D gene (5 bases). The CDR3 spans 14 residues. The V gene lost 6 bases and the J gene lost 3 bases, with 12 bases spanning the gap. CDR1 is SNHLY and CDR2 is FYNNEI in the germline V gene. CDR3: CASRAQVDGNTIYF. In DNA form, the CDR3 reads TGTGCCAGCAGAGCACAGGTGGATGGAAACACCATATATTTT.

This chain connects TRBV5-4 to TRBJ1-1; no firm D call. There are 20 residues in the CDR3. With 3 bases removed from V and 0 bases from J, the gap between germline ends came to 27 bases. Per germline, CDR1 SGHNT and CDR2 YYREEE (reference sequence). CDR3 bases: TGTGCCAGCAGCTACAACAGAAAACCTATCCATCTCAACATGAACACTGAAGCTTTCTTT. Translated, it gives CASSYNRKPIHLNMNTEAFF. Complete variable domain (other parts from reference TRBV5-4 and TRBJ1-1): ETGVTQSPTHLIKTRGQQVTLRCSSQSGHNTVSWYQQALGQGPQFIFQYYREEENGRGNFPPRFSGLQFPNYSSELNVNALELDDSALYLCASSYNRKPIHLNMNTEAFFGQGTRLTVV.

This sequence joins TRBV20-1 and TRBJ2-7; D may be TRBD1 or TRBD2 (5 bases each). V was trimmed by 2 bases and J by 4 bases, leaving 18 bases between them. The CDR3 is 15 residues long. The germline gives CDR1 DFQATT, CDR2 SNEGSKA (reference sequence). The CDR3 DNA is TGCAGTGCTAGAACCCTTCCGGGACCAATTTACGAGCAGTACTTC. Translation: CSARTLPGPIYEQYF.

This clonotype has more than one count but fewer than ten. This rearrangement joins TRBV28 to TRBJ2-4, with D tentatively TRBD1 (6 bases). V shed 6 bases and J shed 5 bases, with 17 bases lying between them. The CDR3 spans 15 residues. Germline V CDR1 and CDR2: MDHEN, SYDVKM. The DNA for the CDR3 is TGTGCCAGCAGCACATCCCAGGGGATCGAAAACATTCAGTACTTC. It encodes CASSTSQGIENIQYF. The full variable domain, rest sourced from reference TRBV28 and TRBJ2-4, is DVKVTQSSRYLVKRTGEKVFLECVQDMDHENMFWYRQDPGLGLRLIYFSYDVKMKEKGDIPEGYSVSREKKERFSLILESASTNQTSMYLCASSTSQGIENIQYFGAGTRLSVL.

The chain is built from TRBV6-1 and TRBJ1-2, with 10 bases fitting TRBD1. This CDR3 has 16 residues. Trimming removed 8 bases from V and 6 bases from J; junction bases left unmatched: 15. Per germline, CDR1 MNHNS and CDR2 SASEGT. The CDR3 nucleotides are TGTGCCAGCTATCAGGGACAGGGGTTATTGGGGAATGGCTACACCTTC. Residues: CASYQGQGLLGNGYTF.

The V and J genes are TRBV6-5 and TRBJ1-2, with D unresolved. Germline assignment: CDR1 MNHEY and CDR2 SVGAGI. Between the trimmed V and J ends, which lost 0 bases and 8 bases, there was a span of 10 bases. The CDR3 totals 13 residues. CDR3 DNA sequence: TGTGCCAGCAGTTACTCGTCAAGTAGAGGCTACACCTTC. Protein: CASSYSSSRGYTF.

This clonotype has a handful of counts. J is TRBJ2-1 and V is TRBV7-9; TRBD1 matches at 9 bases. This CDR3 comprises 15 residues. Trimming cost V 5 bases and J 8 bases; bases outside gene matches: 10. Germline V gene data show CDR1 as SEHNR and CDR2 as FQNEAQ (reference sequence). DNA for the CDR3: TGTGCCAGCAGCCGACAGGGGGTTATTAGGGATGAGCAGTTCTTC. This codes for CASSRQGVIRDEQFF.

This chain links TRBV10-2 with TRBJ2-7, with 7 positions matching TRBD1. The V segment lost 4 bases and the J segment 2 bases; nucleotides outside the gene matches: 8. Germline lookup yields CDR1 WSHSY and CDR2 SAAADI. The CDR3 has 15 amino acids. The CDR3 DNA reads as TGCGCCAGCAGTGGACAGGGCTTATTGGCCTACGAGCAGTACTTC. It is translated as CASSGQGLLAYEQYF.

As DNA, the CDR3 is TGTGCCAGCACTGCCGGGACGCAGGCTGGGGCTAACTATGGCTACACCTTC. The encoded protein is CASTAGTQAGANYGYTF. This sequence joins TRBV6-1 and TRBJ1-2, with D perhaps TRBD1 (5 bases). The CDR3 consists of 17 residues. Germline CDR1 is MNHNS and CDR2 is SASEGT. Between the trimmed V and J ends, which lost 7 bases and 0 bases, there was a span of 21 bases.

This rearrangement joins TRBV27 to TRBJ2-3, with TRBD2 matching over 7 bases. Per the germline V gene, CDR1 is MNHEY and CDR2 is SMNVEV (reference sequence). The CDR3 runs 17 residues. V lost 0 bases, J lost 0 bases, and 6 bases stayed unmatched. CDR3 sequence (DNA): TGTGCCAGCAGTTTATCGAGTCCTAGCGGTAGCACAGATACGCAGTATTTT. Residues: CASSLSSPSGSTDTQYF.

Only one count was recorded for this clonotype. The germline gene is not matched at one end of the junction; a read error may be the cause. This chain links TRBV29-1 with TRBJ2-3, with D tentatively TRBD1 or TRBD2 (5 bases each). CDR1 is SQVTM, CDR2 ANQGSEA, per germline. CDR3 size: 13 residues. The CDR3 loop is CSVGLAGAETQYF. CDR3 bases: TGCAGCGTCGGGCTAGCCGGGGCAGAGACGCAGTATTTT.

This chain uses TRBV11-2 with TRBJ2-2, with 7 bases fitting TRBD2. The V gene end was trimmed by 5 bases and the J gene end by 2 bases; junction bases not matched to a gene: 5. Germline V gene lookup returns CDR1 SGHAT and CDR2 FQNNGV. The CDR3 is 15 residues long. CDR3 region: CASSVGTTNTGELFF. CDR3 DNA sequence: TGTGCCAGCAGCGTCGGGACTACTAACACCGGGGAGCTGTTTTTT.

This chain uses TRBV2 with TRBJ2-5, with D unresolved. V was cut by 7 bases and J by 2 bases, with 11 bases left in between. The CDR3 extends over 13 amino acids. Germline V gene lookup returns CDR1 SNHLY and CDR2 FYNNEI. The CDR3 loop is CASNPGLQETQYF. The CDR3 region has the DNA TGTGCCAGCAACCCAGGCCTTCAAGAGACCCAGTACTTC.

This clonotype has a handful of counts. The chain couples TRBV9 to TRBJ2-2; D perhaps matches TRBD2 (6 bases). V dropped 6 bases and J dropped 6 bases, with 9 bases sitting between them. CDR1 and CDR2 (germline): SGDLS, YYNGEE. CDR3 size: 12 residues. The DNA for the CDR3 is TGTGCCAGCACGGGGGTGGCCGGGGAGCTGTTTTTT. This codes for CASTGVAGELFF. The full variable domain, its missing parts supplied by reference TRBV9 and TRBJ2-2, is DSGVTQTPKHLITATGQRVTLRCSPRSGDLSVYWYQQSLDQGLQFLIQYYNGEERAKGNILERFSAQQFPDLHSELNLSSLELGDSALYFCASTGVAGELFFGEGSRLTVL.

This clonotype was detected a few times. The chain joins TRBV5-1 to TRBJ2-2; D perhaps matches TRBD1 (5 bases). The CDR3 extends over 16 amino acids. CDR1 SGHRS and CDR2 YFSETQ come from the germline V gene. The ends were cut back, 0 bases at V and 3 bases at J, with 12 bases in the middle. Here the CDR3 DNA reads TGCGCCAGCAGCTTGGGATTCGACAGCGACACCGGGGAGCTGTTTTTT. As protein: CASSLGFDSDTGELFF.

The rearrangement joins TRBV6-1 to TRBJ2-2; a weak D match, TRBD1 (6 bases). The germline V gene encodes CDR1 MNHNS and CDR2 SASEGT. The germline V and J ends were trimmed by 5 bases and 0 bases, with 19 bases remaining between them. CDR3 length equals 18 residues. The CDR3 region is CASSTIPGDITNTGELFF. Written as DNA, the CDR3 is TGTGCCAGCAGTACCATCCCAGGGGATATCACGAACACCGGGGAGCTGTTTTTT.

In this sample, this clonotype turned up many times. J is TRBJ2-7 and V is TRBV29-1; 7 bases are a match to TRBD1. This CDR3 contains 12 residues. The trim removed 4 bases at V and 3 bases at J, leaving 3 bases unmatched. Germline CDR1 is SQVTM and CDR2 is ANQGSEA. The CDR3 protein is CSVGQGGYEQYF. The CDR3, as DNA: TGCAGCGTTGGACAGGGTGGCTACGAGCAGTACTTC.

The chain combines TRBV12-3 or TRBV12-4 with TRBJ2-1, with D perhaps given as TRBD1 or TRBD2 (7 bases each). V was cut by 4 bases and J by 9 bases, with 31 bases left in between. The CDR3 totals 19 residues. The CDR3 sequence: CASSSPGGVLDQRGREQFF. For the CDR3, the DNA is TGTGCCAGCAGTTCCCCAGGGGGGGTCTTAGACCAACGGGGCCGTGAGCAGTTCTTC.

A few counts support this clonotype. This chain links TRBV19 with TRBJ1-5; D is possibly TRBD1 (5 bases). The germline V gene encodes CDR1 LNHDA and CDR2 SQIVND (reference sequence). The CDR3 has 13 amino acids. Deletions cut 8 bases from V and 3 bases from J, with 11 bases between. This CDR3 is CASADSYNQPQHF. DNA of the CDR3: TGTGCCAGTGCTGACAGCTACAATCAGCCCCAGCATTTT.

The chain uses TRBV12-3 or TRBV12-4 and TRBJ2-7; either TRBD1 or TRBD2 may supply D (5 bases each). Trimming removed 7 bases from V and 2 bases from J, with 21 bases in between. This CDR3 has 16 amino acids. The CDR3 protein is CASNSLGAAGPYEQYF. The CDR3 DNA follows: TGTGCCAGCAATTCCCTCGGGGCCGCCGGCCCCTACGAGCAGTACTTC.

This clonotype was detected many times. The chain links TRBV24-1 to TRBJ2-2; the match to TRBD1 covers 9 bases. J was trimmed by 4 bases and V by 7 bases; bases with no gene match: 3. The CDR3 runs to 14 residues. Per the germline V gene, CDR1 is KGHDR and CDR2 is SFDVKD. The CDR3 reads CATSETGGTGELFF. The CDR3 DNA follows: TGTGCCACCAGCGAGACAGGGGGCACCGGGGAGCTGTTTTTT.

This clonotype showed up just a few times. The chain joins TRBV15 to TRBJ2-2; D is perhaps TRBD1 or TRBD2 (5 bases each). V was shortened by 1 base and J by 4 bases, with 10 bases between the two germline ends. Germline V CDR1 and CDR2: LNHNV, YYDKDF (reference sequence). The CDR3 loop spans 15 amino acids. The CDR3 here is CATSRVSGSTGELFF. In nucleotides, the CDR3 is TGTGCCACCAGCAGAGTTTCAGGGAGCACCGGGGAGCTGTTTTTT. The full variable domain, its missing parts supplied by reference TRBV15 and TRBJ2-2, is DAMVIQNPRYQVTQFGKPVTLSCSQTLNHNVMYWYQQKSSQAPKLLFHYYDKDFNNEADTPDNFQSRRPNTSFCFLDIRSPGLGDTAMYLCATSRVSGSTGELFFGEGSRLTVL.

The V gene is TRBV9, the J gene TRBJ2-7; possible D gene TRBD2, 7 bases. V dropped 4 bases and J dropped 2 bases, with 25 bases sitting between them. This CDR3 is built from 18 residues. In germline, CDR1 is SGDLS, CDR2 YYNGEE. Here the CDR3 reads CASSPKSGGGGSTYEQYF. CDR3 bases: TGTGCCAGCAGCCCCAAGTCCGGGGGCGGGGGCAGCACCTACGAGCAGTACTTC. The variable domain in full, with the rest retrieved from reference TRBV9 and TRBJ2-7, is DSGVTQTPKHLITATGQRVTLRCSPRSGDLSVYWYQQSLDQGLQFLIQYYNGEERAKGNILERFSAQQFPDLHSELNLSSLELGDSALYFCASSPKSGGGGSTYEQYFGPGTRLTVT.

The chain employs TRBV13 and TRBJ2-2; D is perhaps TRBD1 or TRBD2 (5 bases each). Per the germline V gene, CDR1 is PRHDT and CDR2 is FYEKMQ (reference sequence). V was trimmed by 4 bases and J by 0 bases, leaving 18 bases between them. The CDR3 length is 18 residues. The CDR3 DNA reads as TGTGCCAGCAGCTCCGAGGGCAGGGAGAGTGCGAACACCGGGGAGCTGTTTTTT. It yields the protein CASSSEGRESANTGELFF.

This clonotype was detected only a few times. The chain employs TRBV7-9 and TRBJ2-7; 7 bases match TRBD1. Germline assignment: CDR1 SEHNR and CDR2 FQNEAQ (reference sequence). V trimming: 5 bases; J trimming: 3 bases; junction bases outside the gene matches: 4. The CDR3 runs to 13 residues. The CDR3: CASSPRGLYEQYF. The CDR3 DNA is TGTGCCAGCAGCCCTAGGGGGCTCTACGAGCAGTACTTC. Based on the CDR3 plus reference TRBV7-9 and TRBJ2-7, the full variable domain is DTGVSQNPRHKITKRGQNVTFRCDPISEHNRLYWYRQTLGQGPEFLTYFQNEAQLEKSRLLSDRFSAERPKGSFSTLEIQRTEQGDSAMYLCASSPRGLYEQYFGPGTRLTVT.

This clonotype has only a few counts. The chain combines TRBV4-1 with TRBJ2-7; D might be TRBD1 or TRBD2, each matching 5 bases. The CDR3 has 15 residues. V gave up 2 bases and J gave up 3 bases, with 14 bases separating them. Germline CDR1 MGHRA, CDR2 YSYEKL. The CDR3 nucleotides are TGCGCCAGCAGCCAAACCCGGGACGGGAACTACGAGCAGTACTTC. Residues: CASSQTRDGNYEQYF.

The V gene is TRBV13, the J gene TRBJ2-3, with no clear D. CDR3 length: 14 residues. The germline V and J ends were trimmed by 5 bases and 6 bases, with 15 bases remaining between them. Germline values: CDR1 PRHDT, CDR2 FYEKMQ (reference sequence). In DNA form, the CDR3 reads TGTGCCAGCAGCCCCCAACGGTCAGCGGATACGCAGTATTTT. It specifies CASSPQRSADTQYF.

This clonotype was detected only a few times. The chain employs TRBV9 and TRBJ2-3; 11 nucleotides agree with TRBD2. Germline V gene sequence: CDR1 SGDLS, CDR2 YYNGEE. V was clipped by 4 bases and J by 4 bases; unmatched bases: 14. The CDR3 runs 18 residues. The CDR3 bases are TGTGCCAGCAGCCCCCAGGTTTCTAGCGGGGGGACCCCAGATACGCAGTATTTT. Protein: CASSPQVSSGGTPDTQYF.